Here is one T cell receptor (beta chain) with its context. The data were obtained in a study of blood T cell repertoires in COVID-19. Produced via immunoSEQ multiplex PCR; TCRdb's table is partial and in-frame only. The table has 97,000 or so clones, about four fifths seen once. The V and J ends lost 3 bases and 1 base respectively, with 9 bases between them. Germline CDR1 is LNHDA and CDR2 is SQIVND (reference sequence). This CDR3 has 14 amino acids. The sequence was obtained from a man at least 80 years old with acute or convalescent COVID-19. The sample taken for sequencing was peripheral blood. This chain links TRBV19 with TRBJ1-1; possible D gene TRBD1, 6 bases. CDR3 amino acids: CASSIPGANTEAFF. The DNA of the CDR3 is TGTGCCAGTAGTATCCCAGGGGCGAACACTGAAGCTTTCTTT.